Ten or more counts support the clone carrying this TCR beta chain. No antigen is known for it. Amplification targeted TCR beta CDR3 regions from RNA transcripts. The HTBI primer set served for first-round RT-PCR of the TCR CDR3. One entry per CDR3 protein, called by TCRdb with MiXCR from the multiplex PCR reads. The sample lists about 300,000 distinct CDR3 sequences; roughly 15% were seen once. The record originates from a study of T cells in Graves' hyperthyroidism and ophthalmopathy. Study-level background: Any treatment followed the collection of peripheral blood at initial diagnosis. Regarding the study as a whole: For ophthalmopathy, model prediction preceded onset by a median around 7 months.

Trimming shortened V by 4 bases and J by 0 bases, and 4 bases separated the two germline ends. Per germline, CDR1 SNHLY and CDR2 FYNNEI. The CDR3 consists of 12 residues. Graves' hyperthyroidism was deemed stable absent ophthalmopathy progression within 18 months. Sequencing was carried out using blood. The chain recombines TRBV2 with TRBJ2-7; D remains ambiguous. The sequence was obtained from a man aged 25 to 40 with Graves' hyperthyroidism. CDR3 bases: TGTGCCAGCAGTGCGAGCTCCTACGAGCAGTACTTC. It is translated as CASSASSYEQYF.